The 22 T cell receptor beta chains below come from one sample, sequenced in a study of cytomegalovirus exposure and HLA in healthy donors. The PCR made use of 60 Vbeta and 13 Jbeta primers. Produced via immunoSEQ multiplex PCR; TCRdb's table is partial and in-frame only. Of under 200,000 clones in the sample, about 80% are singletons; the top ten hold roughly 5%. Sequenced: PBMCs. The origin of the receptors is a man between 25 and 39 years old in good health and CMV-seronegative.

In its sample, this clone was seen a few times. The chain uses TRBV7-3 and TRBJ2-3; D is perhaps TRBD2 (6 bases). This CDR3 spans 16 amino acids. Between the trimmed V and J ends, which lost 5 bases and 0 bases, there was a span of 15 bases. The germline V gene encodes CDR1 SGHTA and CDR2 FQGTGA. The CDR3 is CASSPVEGGSTDTQYF. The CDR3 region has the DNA TGTGCCAGCAGCCCCGTGGAGGGAGGAAGCACAGATACGCAGTATTTT.

In DNA, the CDR3 is TGTGCCAGCAGTGAAGCGGGGACTAGCGGTCGGGGAGATACGCAGTATTTT. It specifies CASSEAGTSGRGDTQYF. The gene calls are TRBV2 and TRBJ2-3; 11 nucleotides line up with TRBD2. The CDR3 sequence is 17 residues long. V gave up 0 bases and J gave up 5 bases; unmatched junction bases: 7. Germline CDR1 SNHLY, CDR2 FYNNEI.

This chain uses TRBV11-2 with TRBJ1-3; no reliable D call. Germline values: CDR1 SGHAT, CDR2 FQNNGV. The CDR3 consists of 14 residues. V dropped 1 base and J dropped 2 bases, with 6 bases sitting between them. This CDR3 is CASSLGRAGNTIYF. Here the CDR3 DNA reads TGTGCCAGCAGCTTAGGGAGGGCTGGAAACACCATATATTTT.

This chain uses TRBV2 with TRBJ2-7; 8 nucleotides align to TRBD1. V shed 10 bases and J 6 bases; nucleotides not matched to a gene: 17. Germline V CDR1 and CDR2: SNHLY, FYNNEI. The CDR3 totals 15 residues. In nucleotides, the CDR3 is TGTGCCATCGCCACCCGGGACAGGAGGAGGTTCGAGCAGTACTTC. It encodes CAIATRDRRRFEQYF. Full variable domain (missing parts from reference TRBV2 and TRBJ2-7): EPEVTQTPSHQVTQMGQEVILRCVPISNHLYFYWYRQILGQKVEFLVSFYNNEISEKSEIFDDQFSVERPDGSNFTLKIRSTKLEDSAMYFCAIATRDRRRFEQYFGPGTRLTVT.

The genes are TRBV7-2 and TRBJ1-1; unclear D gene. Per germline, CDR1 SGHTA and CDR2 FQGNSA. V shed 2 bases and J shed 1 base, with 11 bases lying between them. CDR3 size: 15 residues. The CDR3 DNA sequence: TGTGCCAGCAGCTTATCCCCTTTGAGGAACACTGAAGCTTTCTTT. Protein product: CASSLSPLRNTEAFF. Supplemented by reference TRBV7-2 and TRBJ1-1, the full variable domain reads GAGVSQSPSNKVTEKGKDVELRCDPISGHTALYWYRQSLGQGLEFLIYFQGNSAPDKSGLPSDRFSAERTGGSVSTLTIQRTQQEDSAVYLCASSLSPLRNTEAFFGQGTRLTVV.

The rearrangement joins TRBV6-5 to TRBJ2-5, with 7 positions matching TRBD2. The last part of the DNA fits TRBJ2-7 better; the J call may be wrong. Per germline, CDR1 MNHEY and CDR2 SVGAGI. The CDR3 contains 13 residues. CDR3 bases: TGTGCCAGCGGACTAGGTCTTCACTACGAGCAGTACTTC. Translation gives CASGLGLHYEQYF.

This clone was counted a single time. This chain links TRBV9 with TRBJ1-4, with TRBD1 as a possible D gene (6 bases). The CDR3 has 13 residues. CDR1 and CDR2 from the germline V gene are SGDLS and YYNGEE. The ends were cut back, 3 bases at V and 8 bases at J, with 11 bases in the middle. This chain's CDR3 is CASSGDQGEKLFF. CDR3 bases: TGTGCCAGCAGCGGGGACCAGGGGGAAAAACTGTTTTTT.

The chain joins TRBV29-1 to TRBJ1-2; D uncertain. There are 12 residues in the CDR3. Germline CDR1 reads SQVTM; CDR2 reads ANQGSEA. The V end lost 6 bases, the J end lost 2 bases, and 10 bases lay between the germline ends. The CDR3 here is CSVHTRNYGYTF. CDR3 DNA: TGCAGCGTACACACCCGCAACTATGGCTACACCTTC.

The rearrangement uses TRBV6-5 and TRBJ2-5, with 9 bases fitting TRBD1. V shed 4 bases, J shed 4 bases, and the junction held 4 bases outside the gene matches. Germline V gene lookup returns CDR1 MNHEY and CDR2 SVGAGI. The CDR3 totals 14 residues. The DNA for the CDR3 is TGTGCCAGCAGTTCCCCGGGACAGGGAGAGACCCAGTACTTC. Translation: CASSSPGQGETQYF.

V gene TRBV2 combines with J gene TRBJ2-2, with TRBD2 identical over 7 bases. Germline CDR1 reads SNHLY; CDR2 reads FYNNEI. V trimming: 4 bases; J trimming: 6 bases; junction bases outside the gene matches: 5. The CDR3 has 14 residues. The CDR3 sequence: CASSVVRGSGELFF. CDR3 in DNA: TGTGCCAGCAGTGTTGTGCGGGGGTCCGGGGAGCTGTTTTTT.

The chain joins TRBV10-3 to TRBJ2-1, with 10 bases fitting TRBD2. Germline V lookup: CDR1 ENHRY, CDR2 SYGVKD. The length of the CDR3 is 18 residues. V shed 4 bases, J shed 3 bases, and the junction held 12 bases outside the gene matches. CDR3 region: CAISGASLAGEVYNEQFF. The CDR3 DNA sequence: TGTGCCATCAGTGGGGCTTCGCTAGCGGGAGAGGTCTACAATGAGCAGTTCTTC.

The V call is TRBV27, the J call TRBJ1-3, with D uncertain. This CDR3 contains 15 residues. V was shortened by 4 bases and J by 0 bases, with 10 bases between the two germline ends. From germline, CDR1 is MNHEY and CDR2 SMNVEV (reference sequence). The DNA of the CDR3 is TGTGCCAGCAGTTATGACTTCAGCTCTGGAAACACCATATATTTT. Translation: CASSYDFSSGNTIYF.

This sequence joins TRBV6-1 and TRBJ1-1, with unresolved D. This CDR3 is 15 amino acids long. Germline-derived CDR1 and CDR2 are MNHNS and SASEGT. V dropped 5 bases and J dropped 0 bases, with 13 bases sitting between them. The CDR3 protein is CASSPNGVMNTEAFF. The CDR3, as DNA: TGTGCCAGCAGTCCAAACGGGGTTATGAACACTGAAGCTTTCTTT.

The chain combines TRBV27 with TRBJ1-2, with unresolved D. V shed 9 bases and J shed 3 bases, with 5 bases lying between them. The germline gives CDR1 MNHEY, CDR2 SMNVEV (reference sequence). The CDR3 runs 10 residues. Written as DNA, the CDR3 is TGTGCCAGGGGCCACTATGGCTACACCTTC. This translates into CARGHYGYTF.

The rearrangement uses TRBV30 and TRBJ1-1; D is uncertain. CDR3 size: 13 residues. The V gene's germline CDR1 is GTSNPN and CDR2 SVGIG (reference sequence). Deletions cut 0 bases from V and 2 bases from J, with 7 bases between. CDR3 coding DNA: TGTGCCTGGAGTGTACCAGGAAACACTGAAGCTTTCTTT. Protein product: CAWSVPGNTEAFF.

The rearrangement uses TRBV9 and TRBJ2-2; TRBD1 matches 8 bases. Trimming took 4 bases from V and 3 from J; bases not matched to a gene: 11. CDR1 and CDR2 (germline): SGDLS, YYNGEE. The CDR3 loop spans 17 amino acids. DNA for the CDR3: TGTGCCAGCAGCCGACACCCGGGACAGGAGTACACCGGGGAGCTGTTTTTT. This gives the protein CASSRHPGQEYTGELFF.

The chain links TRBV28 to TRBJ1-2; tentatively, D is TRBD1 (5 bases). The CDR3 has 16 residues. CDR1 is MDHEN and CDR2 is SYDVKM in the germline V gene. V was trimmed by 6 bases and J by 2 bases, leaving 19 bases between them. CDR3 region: CASRPFQGTFNYGYTF. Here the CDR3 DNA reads TGTGCCAGCAGACCTTTCCAGGGCACCTTCAACTATGGCTACACCTTC.

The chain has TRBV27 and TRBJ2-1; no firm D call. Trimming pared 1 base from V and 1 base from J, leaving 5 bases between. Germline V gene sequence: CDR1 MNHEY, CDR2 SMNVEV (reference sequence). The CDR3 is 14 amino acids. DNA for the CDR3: TGTGCCAGCAGTTTATTCCAGTCCTACAATGAGCAGTTCTTC. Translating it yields CASSLFQSYNEQFF.

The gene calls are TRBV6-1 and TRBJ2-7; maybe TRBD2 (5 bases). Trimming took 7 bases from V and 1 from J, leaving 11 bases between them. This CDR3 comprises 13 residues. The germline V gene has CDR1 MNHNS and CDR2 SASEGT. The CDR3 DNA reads TGTGCCAGCAATGTGGGGAGATCCTACGAGCAGTACTTC. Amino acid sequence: CASNVGRSYEQYF.

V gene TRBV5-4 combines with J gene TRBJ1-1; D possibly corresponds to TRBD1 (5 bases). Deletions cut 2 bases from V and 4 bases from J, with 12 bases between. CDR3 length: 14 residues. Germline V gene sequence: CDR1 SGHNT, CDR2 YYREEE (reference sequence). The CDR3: CASSFGQGRTEAFF. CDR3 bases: TGTGCCAGCAGCTTTGGGCAGGGCCGCACTGAAGCTTTCTTT.

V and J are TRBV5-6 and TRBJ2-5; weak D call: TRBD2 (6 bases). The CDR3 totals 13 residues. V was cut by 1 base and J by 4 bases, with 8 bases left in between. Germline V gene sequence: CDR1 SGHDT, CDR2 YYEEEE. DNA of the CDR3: TGTGCCAGCAGCTTGCTGGGGGGAGAGACCCAGTACTTC. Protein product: CASSLLGGETQYF.

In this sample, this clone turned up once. CDR3 sequence (DNA): TGCGCCAGCAGCCAAGGTCCGGGACAGGGGAAAAACATTCAGTACTTC. This encodes CASSQGPGQGKNIQYF. V gene TRBV4-1 combines with J gene TRBJ2-4; 10 bases are a match to TRBD1. Trimming took 1 base from V and 4 from J; bases not matched to a gene: 4. The CDR3 totals 16 residues. Per the germline V gene, CDR1 is MGHRA and CDR2 is YSYEKL.